A selection of T cell receptor beta chains follows, all from one sample in a study of regulatory T cells in long-lasting Graves disease. MiXCR, applied by TCRdb to the multiplex PCR reads, yields one record per CDR3 protein. The top ten hold approximately 15% of the sample, which has roughly 420,000 distinct CDR3 sequences, approximately 15% seen once. Separately, the same data were catalogued under a study of T cells in Graves' hyperthyroidism and ophthalmopathy.

This specimen was peripheral blood mononuclear cells (PBMCs), taken at new diagnosis, from a patient treated with antithyroid drugs. The origin of the receptors is a woman aged 50 to 60 with Graves disease. CDR3s include the opening cysteine and the closing phenylalanine or tryptophan. Fields, in order: CDR3 protein, CDR3 DNA, clone size, D gene, J gene, V gene. A D gene is named only where the DNA matches it firmly. Where a row states a size, it is once, few, many or the class of an expanded clone; other rows omit it.

CDR3: CASLIAEGNTIYF; DNA: TGTGCCAGCCTCATCGCTGAGGGAAACACCATATATTTT; size: few; D: NA; J: TRBJ1-3; V: TRBV6-2/TRBV6-3
CDR3: CASSLDQGLGTEAFF; DNA: TGTGCCAGCAGCTTAGATCAAGGGCTGGGCACTGAAGCTTTCTTT; size: many; D: NA; J: TRBJ1-1; V: TRBV11-2
CDR3: CASSFFWTSGRPANEQFF; DNA: TGCGCCAGCAGCTTTTTCTGGACTAGCGGGAGGCCAGCAAATGAGCAGTTCTTC; size: NA; D: TRBD2; J: TRBJ2-1; V: TRBV5-1
CDR3: CASSLPRTGRVQETQYF; DNA: TGTGCCAGCAGCTTACCCAGGACAGGGAGGGTACAAGAGACCCAGTACTTC; size: many; D: NA; J: TRBJ2-5; V: TRBV7-9
CDR3: CATSDSQGRGIQYF; DNA: TGTGCCACCAGTGATTCACAGGGGAGGGGCATTCAGTACTTC; size: few; D: NA; J: TRBJ2-4; V: TRBV24-1
CDR3: CASSRFASGNTIYF; DNA: TGTGCCAGCAGCCGATTTGCCTCTGGAAACACCATATATTTT; size: many; D: NA; J: TRBJ1-3; V: TRBV7-2
CDR3: CASSLTAGGTGANVLTF; DNA: TGTGCCAGCAGCTTAACTGCAGGGGGCACTGGGGCCAACGTCCTGACTTTC; size: few; D: TRBD1; J: TRBJ2-6; V: TRBV7-3
CDR3: CASSLEGRGDEQFF; DNA: TGTGCCAGCAGCTTAGAAGGCAGGGGTGATGAGCAGTTCTTC; size: many; D: NA; J: TRBJ2-1; V: TRBV11-3
CDR3: CARKDFGTGPYGYTF; DNA: TGTGCTCGGAAGGATTTCGGGACAGGGCCTTATGGCTACACCTTC; size: NA; D: TRBD1; J: TRBJ1-2; V: TRBV30
CDR3: CASGRGVGLGTEAFF; DNA: TGTGCCAGTGGTCGGGGTGTGGGGCTTGGAACTGAAGCTTTCTTT; size: NA; D: NA; J: TRBJ1-1; V: TRBV10-3
CDR3: CASRGQGVSYEQYF; DNA: TGTGCCAGCAGGGGGCAGGGGGTCTCCTACGAGCAGTACTTC; size: few; D: TRBD1; J: TRBJ2-7; V: TRBV2
CDR3: CASSYGLASHEQFF; DNA: TGTGCCAGCAGTTACGGGCTAGCTTCGCATGAGCAGTTCTTC; size: few; D: NA; J: TRBJ2-1; V: TRBV6-2/TRBV6-3
CDR3: CASSQGGTGNEKLFF; DNA: TGTGCCAGCAGCCAAGGTGGGACAGGGAATGAAAAACTGTTTTTT; size: many; D: TRBD1; J: TRBJ1-4; V: TRBV3-1
CDR3: CAVGIMNTEAFF; DNA: TGTGCCGTCGGGATCATGAACACTGAAGCTTTCTTT; size: many; D: NA; J: TRBJ1-1; V: TRBV6-2/TRBV6-3
CDR3: CASKGGITYEQYF; DNA: TGTGCCAGCAAGGGAGGGATTACCTACGAGCAGTACTTC; size: many; D: TRBD2; J: TRBJ2-7; V: TRBV2
CDR3: CSARRRKETQYF; DNA: TGCAGTGCTAGACGGAGGAAAGAGACCCAGTACTTC; size: few; D: NA; J: TRBJ2-5; V: TRBV20-1
CDR3: CASSVRRGVDGYTF; DNA: TGTGCCAGCAGTGTAAGGCGGGGTGTGGATGGCTACACCTTC; size: NA; D: NA; J: TRBJ1-2; V: TRBV6-1
CDR3: CASSFGWGLIDNEQFF; DNA: TGTGCCAGCAGTTTTGGGTGGGGGCTCATCGACAATGAGCAGTTCTTC; size: NA; D: NA; J: TRBJ2-1; V: TRBV27
CDR3: CASSQDGTVAYEQYF; DNA: TGTGCCAGCAGCCAGGATGGGACGGTGGCCTACGAGCAGTACTTC; size: NA; D: NA; J: TRBJ2-7; V: TRBV4-2
CDR3: CASSSKSAGNSYNEQFF; DNA: TGTGCCAGCAGTTCTAAGAGTGCAGGGAACTCCTACAATGAGCAGTTCTTC; size: NA; D: NA; J: TRBJ2-1; V: TRBV28
CDR3: CASRGTGAIYEQYF; DNA: TGTGCCAGCAGGGGGACAGGCGCTATCTACGAGCAGTACTTC; size: many; D: TRBD1; J: TRBJ2-7; V: TRBV28
CDR3: CASSVGGTGELFF; DNA: TGTGCCAGCAGCGTAGGTGGCACCGGGGAGCTGTTTTTT; size: many; D: NA; J: TRBJ2-2; V: TRBV9
CDR3: CASSLVGDSPLHF; DNA: TGTGCCAGCAGTTTAGTCGGGGATTCACCCCTCCACTTT; size: many; D: NA; J: TRBJ1-6; V: TRBV12-3/TRBV12-4